A single sample gave rise to the 29 T cell receptor beta chains below, sequenced in a study of blood T cell repertoires in COVID-19. Only in-frame clones appear in the TCRdb table, and some are missing; sequencing was by immunoSEQ multiplex PCR. The sample records about 38,000 clones, roughly 74% being singletons. The sample taken for sequencing was peripheral blood. All receptors derive from a man in his 70s with COVID-19, enrolled during active disease.

This clone showed up just a few times. This chain links TRBV27 with TRBJ2-1; TRBD2 aligns across 8 bases. The junction had 7 bases not matched to a gene; V was cut back by 7 bases and J by 8 bases. Germline V lookup: CDR1 MNHEY, CDR2 SMNVEV (reference sequence). CDR3 length: 13 amino acids. In DNA form, the CDR3 reads TGTGCCAGCATTGCGGGAGGAGGTGATGAGCAGTTCTTC. Translating gives CASIAGGGDEQFF.

The chain joins TRBV5-1 to TRBJ1-2; 7 bases agree with TRBD1. Germline CDR1 reads SGHRS; CDR2 reads YFSETQ. V gave up 4 bases and J gave up 0 bases; unmatched junction bases: 12. This CDR3 spans 17 amino acids. CDR3: CASSPIDRARANYGYTF. The CDR3 DNA follows: TGCGCCAGCAGCCCAATCGACAGGGCCAGAGCTAACTATGGCTACACCTTC. Combining the CDR3 with reference TRBV5-1 and TRBJ1-2 gives the whole variable domain KAGVTQTPRYLIKTRGQQVTLSCSPISGHRSVSWYQQTPGQGLQFLFEYFSETQRNKGNFPGRFSGRQFSNSRSEMNVSTLELGDSALYLCASSPIDRARANYGYTFGSGTRLTVV.

The CDR3 nucleotides are TGCAGCGCTGGGACACAGAACTATGGCTACACCTTC. It translates to CSAGTQNYGYTF. The chain uses TRBV29-1 and TRBJ1-2, with a weak D call TRBD1 (6 bases). Trimming shortened V by 7 bases and J by 2 bases, and 11 bases separated the two germline ends. Germline lookup yields CDR1 SQVTM and CDR2 ANQGSEA. This CDR3 contains 12 residues.

The CDR3 DNA reads as TGTGCCAGTAGTATTCTGGACAGGGGGAGCAATCAGCCCCAGCATTTT. Amino acids: CASSILDRGSNQPQHF. The genes are TRBV19 and TRBJ1-5; TRBD1 matches 10 bases. Trimming cost V 3 bases and J 1 base; bases outside gene matches: 3. The CDR3 has 16 amino acids. Germline CDR1 reads LNHDA; CDR2 reads SQIVND (reference sequence).

The V call is TRBV7-9, the J call TRBJ2-1; 8 nucleotides agree with TRBD1. From germline, CDR1 is SEHNR and CDR2 FQNEAQ (reference sequence). V gave up 1 base and J gave up 6 bases; unmatched junction bases: 8. This CDR3 comprises 16 residues. The DNA of the CDR3 is TGTGCCAGCAGCTTAGTCAGTAGACAGGGGACCAATGAGCAGTTCTTC. Amino acids: CASSLVSRQGTNEQFF.

The chain combines TRBV7-7 with TRBJ2-1; D perhaps matches TRBD2 (5 bases). This CDR3 spans 12 amino acids. Per the germline V gene, CDR1 is SSHAT and CDR2 is FNYEAQ (reference sequence). V lost 7 bases and J 8 bases, leaving 12 bases between the germline ends. The CDR3: CASTSDGDEQFF. The CDR3 DNA follows: TGTGCCAGCACCTCGGACGGGGATGAGCAGTTCTTC.

The rearrangement links TRBV25-1 to TRBJ2-7; possibly TRBD2 for D (6 bases). Trimming left V 6 bases short and J 1 base short, with 10 bases between. In germline, CDR1 is MGHDK, CDR2 SYGVNS. The CDR3 has 13 amino acids. DNA of the CDR3: TGTGCCAGCAGACCGGGAGCTTCCTACGAGCAGTACTTC. This sequence encodes CASRPGASYEQYF.

The chain links TRBV4-1 to TRBJ2-4, with D unclear. The CDR3 runs 12 residues. Per the germline V gene, CDR1 is MGHRA and CDR2 is YSYEKL. Trimming removed 4 bases at V and 6 bases at J, with 7 bases between. CDR3 nucleotide sequence: TGCGCCAGCAGCCTGGCTGGAAACATTCAGTACTTC. Translating gives CASSLAGNIQYF.

V gene TRBV19 combines with J gene TRBJ2-5, with 7 bases that match TRBD1. This CDR3 is 14 amino acids long. The germline gives CDR1 LNHDA, CDR2 SQIVND (reference sequence). V lost 5 bases and J lost 4; bases outside the gene matches: 7. The CDR3 here is CASSSTGARETQYF. The DNA for the CDR3 is TGTGCCAGTAGTTCTACAGGGGCTCGAGAGACCCAGTACTTC.

This chain links TRBV10-3 with TRBJ2-7; D not resolved. The length of the CDR3 is 16 residues. The germline V gene has CDR1 ENHRY and CDR2 SYGVKD. V dropped 4 bases and J dropped 0 bases, with 16 bases sitting between them. CDR3 protein: CAISAAGGVGSYEQYF. The CDR3 DNA reads as TGTGCCATCAGTGCTGCTGGCGGAGTGGGCTCCTACGAGCAGTACTTC.

This clone came up a few times. The CDR3 is CASSLARGNTIYF. The DNA for the CDR3 is TGTGCCAGCAGCTTAGCGAGGGGGAACACCATATATTTT. This chain joins TRBV7-8 and TRBJ1-3, with a weak D call TRBD1 (6 bases). Looked up from germline, CDR1 is SGHVS and CDR2 is FQNEAQ. This CDR3 contains 13 residues. The V gene lost 0 bases and the J gene lost 7 bases, with 7 bases spanning the gap.

J is TRBJ2-7 and V is TRBV19; D is possibly TRBD2 (6 bases). There are 16 residues in the CDR3. V lost 8 bases, J lost 3 bases, and 23 bases lay in between. Germline CDR1 reads LNHDA; CDR2 reads SQIVND (reference sequence). The DNA of the CDR3 is TGTGCCAGTCTTGTACCCTTCGGGGGATGGCTCTACGAGCAGTACTTC. It translates to CASLVPFGGWLYEQYF. Looking up the rest from reference TRBV19 and TRBJ2-7 gives the full variable domain: DGGITQSPKYLFRKEGQNVTLSCEQNLNHDAMYWYRQDPGQGLRLIYYSQIVNDFQKGDIAEGYSVSREKKESFPLTVTSAQKNPTAFYLCASLVPFGGWLYEQYFGPGTRLTVT.

The table lists this clone with a few counts. This rearrangement joins TRBV28 to TRBJ2-7; 9 bases agree with TRBD1. V shed 7 bases and J 2 bases; nucleotides not matched to a gene: 6. This CDR3 spans 14 amino acids. Germline assignment: CDR1 MDHEN and CDR2 SYDVKM. CDR3 sequence reads: CASITGTGTYEQYF. The CDR3 DNA reads as TGTGCCAGCATAACCGGGACAGGGACCTACGAGCAGTACTTC.

The chain combines TRBV9 with TRBJ2-1, with 9 bases aligning to TRBD1. Trimming removed 0 bases from V and 6 bases from J; junction bases left unmatched: 4. Germline V CDR1 and CDR2: SGDLS, YYNGEE. The CDR3 consists of 15 residues. The CDR3 DNA reads as TGTGCCAGCAGCGTAGCAGGGACAGGGTTCAATGAGCAGTTCTTC. Protein: CASSVAGTGFNEQFF.

This clone was observed a handful of times. V is TRBV30 and J is TRBJ2-2; D is unclear. CDR1 is GTSNPN and CDR2 is SVGIG in the germline V gene (reference sequence). CDR3 length: 14 residues. The germline V and J ends were trimmed by 4 bases and 3 bases, with 12 bases remaining between them. Written as DNA, the CDR3 is TGTGCCTGGAAAAGTGGGCCCGACACCGGGGAGCTGTTTTTT. Translated, it gives CAWKSGPDTGELFF.

The V and J genes are TRBV2 and TRBJ1-2, with TRBD1 matching 8 bases. V dropped 6 bases and J dropped 7; count of bases not matched to a gene: 7. The CDR3 sequence is 13 residues long. CDR1 is SNHLY, CDR2 FYNNEI, per germline. DNA for the CDR3: TGTGCCAGCAGCAAGGACAGGGCTTTTGGCTACACCTTC. This translates into CASSKDRAFGYTF.

The chain carries TRBV6-5 and TRBJ1-1, with D unclear. Germline loops: CDR1 MNHEY, CDR2 SVGAGI. V lost 7 bases and J 3 bases, leaving 15 bases between the germline ends. This CDR3 contains 14 residues. CDR3 amino acids: CASTPSLADTEAFF. CDR3 sequence (DNA): TGTGCCAGCACCCCTTCCCTGGCTGACACTGAAGCTTTCTTT.

This chain joins TRBV9 and TRBJ2-7, with 9 bases fitting TRBD1. The germline V gene encodes CDR1 SGDLS and CDR2 YYNGEE. The V gene end was trimmed by 3 bases and the J gene end by 2 bases; junction bases not matched to a gene: 3. This CDR3 has 14 amino acids. DNA of the CDR3: TGTGCCAGCAGCGCGGGACAGGGCACCTACGAGCAGTACTTC. It codes for CASSAGQGTYEQYF.

The rearrangement joins TRBV5-4 to TRBJ2-7; 14 bases fit TRBD2. The V segment lost 3 bases and the J segment 9 bases; nucleotides outside the gene matches: 11. CDR3 length: 16 amino acids. Germline V gene lookup returns CDR1 SGHNT and CDR2 YYREEE (reference sequence). The CDR3 loop is CASSSISGTSGSGQYF. The CDR3 nucleotides are TGTGCCAGCAGCTCCATCTCCGGGACTAGCGGGAGCGGGCAGTACTTC.

The chain carries TRBV10-1 and TRBJ2-2; D is unclear. The V end lost 2 bases, the J end lost 2 bases, and 6 bases lay between the germline ends. Germline V gene lookup returns CDR1 WNHNN and CDR2 SYGVQD (reference sequence). The CDR3 has 14 residues. CDR3 in amino acids: CASSEVGNTGELFF. In nucleotides, the CDR3 is TGCGCCAGCAGTGAGGTGGGCAACACCGGGGAGCTGTTTTTT.

This sequence joins TRBV3-1 (or the pseudogene TRBV3-2) and TRBJ1-6, with 12 positions matching TRBD1. J gave up 8 bases and V 4 bases, and 6 bases lay outside the gene matches. Germline CDR1 is LGHDT and CDR2 is YNNKEL (reference sequence). The CDR3 sequence is 16 residues long. CDR3 nucleotide sequence: TGTGCCAGCAGCCTCGGGACAGGGGGCCCGCATTCACCCCTCCACTTT. Translated: CASSLGTGGPHSPLHF.

This clone showed up just once. The CDR3 region is CASREGPKSTEAFF. The DNA for the CDR3 is TGTGCCAGCAGGGAGGGTCCCAAGAGCACTGAAGCTTTCTTT. The genes are TRBV2 and TRBJ1-1; D is unresolved. The CDR3 runs to 14 residues. Germline-derived CDR1 and CDR2 are SNHLY and FYNNEI. V lost 6 bases, J lost 4 bases, and 15 bases lay in between.

This chain connects TRBV28 to TRBJ1-2; no definite D call. This CDR3 is 17 amino acids long. The V end lost 2 bases, the J end lost 4 bases, and 20 bases lay between the germline ends. Germline V gene sequence: CDR1 MDHEN, CDR2 SYDVKM. The CDR3, as DNA: TGTGCCAGCAGTTTAACCCCGAGTATGTCAGGCTCCTATGGCTACACCTTC. As protein: CASSLTPSMSGSYGYTF.

This clone was counted only a few times. The J gene is TRBJ2-1, the V gene TRBV29-1; D is perhaps TRBD1 (5 bases). CDR1 and CDR2 from the germline V gene are SQVTM and ANQGSEA. The ends were cut back, 1 base at V and 7 bases at J, with 8 bases in the middle. The CDR3 has 12 residues. CDR3: CSVEARANEQFF. The DNA of the CDR3 is TGCAGCGTTGAAGCCAGGGCTAATGAGCAGTTCTTC.

This chain connects TRBV7-6 to TRBJ2-1, with TRBD2 identical over 12 bases. The CDR3 is made up of 13 amino acids. Germline CDR1 reads SGHVS; CDR2 reads FNYEAQ. The junction had 4 bases not matched to a gene; V was cut back by 1 base and J by 15 bases. The CDR3 protein is CASSLDGLAGWFF. For the CDR3, the DNA is TGTGCCAGCAGCTTAGATGGACTAGCGGGATGGTTCTTC.

This clone appeared once. The J gene is TRBJ1-1, the V gene TRBV3-1 (or the pseudogene TRBV3-2), with a weak D call TRBD1 (6 bases). CDR1 and CDR2 (germline): LGHDT, YNNKEL (reference sequence). This CDR3 has 14 residues. Between the trimmed V and J ends, which lost 4 bases and 5 bases, there was a span of 14 bases. The CDR3: CASSPLGAETEAFF. The DNA of the CDR3 is TGTGCCAGCAGCCCATTGGGGGCGGAAACTGAAGCTTTCTTT.

The chain recombines TRBV5-1 with TRBJ1-1; perhaps TRBD1 as D (6 bases). CDR1 is SGHRS, CDR2 YFSETQ, per germline. This CDR3 is built from 14 residues. V was pared by 3 bases and J by 5 bases, with 14 bases between. The CDR3 DNA is TGCGCCAGCAGCTCATCAGGGGCATGGACTGAAGCTTTCTTT. It translates to CASSSSGAWTEAFF.

This clone has just a few counts. V and J are TRBV5-1 and TRBJ1-5; unclear D gene. The CDR3 runs to 13 residues. In germline, CDR1 is SGHRS, CDR2 YFSETQ. The V and J ends lost 0 bases and 5 bases respectively, with 6 bases between them. CDR3 sequence reads: CASSLAHDQPQHF. In DNA form, the CDR3 reads TGCGCCAGCAGCTTGGCCCATGATCAGCCCCAGCATTTT.

This CDR3 reads CASSLEPSADTQYF. The CDR3, as DNA: TGTGCCAGCAGCTTGGAACCCTCAGCAGATACGCAGTATTTT. The chain employs TRBV5-4 and TRBJ2-3; D uncertain. CDR3 size: 14 residues. Between the trimmed V and J ends, which lost 0 bases and 4 bases, there was a span of 9 bases. The germline CDR1 and CDR2 sequences are SGHNT and YYREEE (reference sequence). The full variable domain, its missing parts supplied by reference TRBV5-4 and TRBJ2-3, is ETGVTQSPTHLIKTRGQQVTLRCSSQSGHNTVSWYQQALGQGPQFIFQYYREEENGRGNFPPRFSGLQFPNYSSELNVNALELDDSALYLCASSLEPSADTQYFGPGTRLTVL.